Listed here are 3 T cell receptor beta chains from one sample, sequenced in a study of OX40 agonist ivuxolimab in advanced cancers. Profiling relied on immunoSEQ multiplex PCR, and the TCRdb table lists in-frame clones only, not all of them. Of roughly 72,000 clones in the sample, 85% to 95% were seen once. Sequenced here: CD4+ or CD8+ T cells sorted from blood, sampled in a trial of the OX40 agonist ivuxolimab. All receptors come from an adult with an advanced solid tumor such as melanoma, head and neck, liver or kidney cancer.

The rearrangement uses TRBV27 and TRBJ2-7; D gene ambiguous. Looked up from germline, CDR1 is MNHEY and CDR2 is SMNVEV (reference sequence). There are 13 residues in the CDR3. Trimming shortened V by 8 bases and J by 2 bases, and 13 bases separated the two germline ends. The CDR3 DNA follows: TGTGCCAGCGCCACCTCGGTCGCCTACGAGCAGTACTTC. Translating gives CASATSVAYEQYF.

The DNA for the CDR3 is TGTGCCAGCAGTTTACAGGGTGGACAGTACAATGAGCAGTTCTTC. Residues: CASSLQGGQYNEQFF. V is TRBV27 and J is TRBJ2-1, with D maybe TRBD1 (6 bases). There are 15 residues in the CDR3. Per the germline V gene, CDR1 is MNHEY and CDR2 is SMNVEV (reference sequence). Trimming removed 2 bases at V and 4 bases at J, with 12 bases between.

The chain recombines TRBV7-6 with TRBJ2-6; 8 bases align to TRBD1. The CDR3 has 15 amino acids. The V and J ends lost 10 bases and 4 bases, in that order; junction bases with no gene match: 9. Germline CDR1 reads SGHVS; CDR2 reads FNYEAQ. The CDR3 nucleotides read TGTGCCACCGCGCAGGGGGCGCCGGGGGCCAACGTCCTGACTTTC. Translating gives CATAQGAPGANVLTF.